Following are 21 T cell receptor beta chains from one sample sequenced in a study of shared clonotypes between healthy human individuals. Naive-designated CD8 cells lacked CD45RO, were positively enriched for CCR7, and omitted terminally differentiated effector memory CD45RA+ cells. The protocol was immunoSEQ multiplex PCR, while the TCRdb copy is restricted to in-frame clones and leaves out a portion. Of 800,000 or so clones listed, roughly 96% are singletons. The specimen was naive CD8+ T cells sorted from blood. These TCRs come from a man aged 25 to 40 in good health.

The chain recombines TRBV9 with TRBJ1-1, with no clear D. V was pared by 4 bases and J by 5 bases, with 18 bases between. Germline CDR1 and CDR2: SGDLS and YYNGEE. This CDR3 has 15 residues. CDR3 region: CASSHPMEGRTEAFF. DNA for the CDR3: TGTGCCAGCAGCCATCCCATGGAGGGCAGGACTGAAGCTTTCTTT.

This chain connects TRBV7-9 to TRBJ1-4, with TRBD1 as a possible D gene (5 bases). The CDR3 length is 16 residues. V dropped 3 bases and J dropped 3 bases, with 14 bases sitting between them. Germline values: CDR1 SEHNR, CDR2 FQNEAQ (reference sequence). CDR3 region: CASSFFLGGANEKLFF. In nucleotides, the CDR3 is TGTGCCAGCAGCTTCTTCCTGGGGGGAGCTAATGAAAAACTGTTTTTT. The full variable domain, with the rest looked up from reference TRBV7-9 and TRBJ1-4, is DTGVSQNPRHKITKRGQNVTFRCDPISEHNRLYWYRQTLGQGPEFLTYFQNEAQLEKSRLLSDRFSAERPKGSFSTLEIQRTEQGDSAMYLCASSFFLGGANEKLFFGSGTQLSVL.

The chain is built from TRBV13 and TRBJ2-7, with 13 bases matching TRBD2. Trimming at V came to 5 bases and at J to 0 bases, leaving 4 bases not matched to a gene. CDR1 is PRHDT, CDR2 FYEKMQ, per germline (reference sequence). This CDR3 has 16 residues. Here the CDR3 DNA reads TGTGCCAGCAGCAGAGGACTAGCGGGAGCCTCCTACGAGCAGTACTTC. Protein sequence: CASSRGLAGASYEQYF.

J is TRBJ1-3 and V is TRBV4-3; weak D call: TRBD1 (5 bases). The CDR3 spans 15 residues. The V end lost 0 bases, the J end lost 2 bases, and 8 bases lay between the germline ends. Germline V gene lookup returns CDR1 LGHNA and CDR2 YSLEER. DNA for the CDR3: TGCGCCAGCAGCCAAGATTGGGGGGCTGGAAACACCATATATTTT. It encodes CASSQDWGAGNTIYF.

The V and J genes are TRBV19 and TRBJ1-5; 10 positions agree with TRBD1. V was pared by 0 bases and J by 5 bases, with 4 bases of the junction left unmatched. This CDR3 comprises 16 residues. CDR1 is LNHDA, CDR2 SQIVND, per germline (reference sequence). CDR3 bases: TGTGCCAGTAGTATAGACGACAGGGGGCTGGATCAGCCCCAGCATTTT. Its translation: CASSIDDRGLDQPQHF. Together with reference TRBV19 and TRBJ1-5, the CDR3 gives the full variable domain: DGGITQSPKYLFRKEGQNVTLSCEQNLNHDAMYWYRQDPGQGLRLIYYSQIVNDFQKGDIAEGYSVSREKKESFPLTVTSAQKNPTAFYLCASSIDDRGLDQPQHFGDGTRLSIL.

This chain uses TRBV5-6 with TRBJ1-1, with D uncertain. The germline gives CDR1 SGHDT, CDR2 YYEEEE. The CDR3 spans 13 residues. V lost 6 bases to trimming and J lost 0 bases, with 9 bases between them. The CDR3 here is CASTSLVNTEAFF. The CDR3, as DNA: TGTGCCAGCACTTCCCTGGTGAACACTGAAGCTTTCTTT. Supplemented by reference TRBV5-6 and TRBJ1-1, the full variable domain reads DAGVTQSPTHLIKTRGQQVTLRCSPKSGHDTVSWYQQALGQGPQFIFQYYEEEERQRGNFPDRFSGHQFPNYSSELNVNALLLGDSALYLCASTSLVNTEAFFGQGTRLTVV.

The V call is TRBV7-2, the J call TRBJ1-2; D unclear. The germline V and J ends were trimmed by 6 bases and 0 bases, with 11 bases remaining between them. The V gene's germline CDR1 is SGHTA and CDR2 FQGNSA. The CDR3 runs 14 residues. The CDR3 DNA reads as TGTGCCAGCAGACTTGCGGAAGCTAACTATGGCTACACCTTC. It is translated as CASRLAEANYGYTF.

This chain links TRBV11-2 with TRBJ1-5; D might be TRBD1 (6 bases). The CDR3 has 13 amino acids. V was shortened by 5 bases and J by 5 bases, with 10 bases between the two germline ends. Germline V CDR1 and CDR2: SGHAT, FQNNGV. The DNA for the CDR3 is TGTGCCAGCAGCACGGACAGCGATCAGCCCCAGCATTTT. As protein: CASSTDSDQPQHF.

The chain combines TRBV18 with TRBJ2-6; the match to TRBD1 covers 7 bases. The CDR3 has 18 amino acids. V lost 3 bases, J lost 0 bases, and 8 bases stayed unmatched. Germline-derived CDR1 and CDR2 are KGHSH and LQKENI. CDR3 amino acids: CASSPRDSASSGANVLTF. The CDR3 DNA is TGTGCCAGCTCACCCCGGGACAGTGCAAGCTCTGGGGCCAACGTCCTGACTTTC.

The chain couples TRBV16 to TRBJ1-5; the D is unclear. This CDR3 spans 14 amino acids. The germline V gene encodes CDR1 KGHSY and CDR2 FQNENV. V was shortened by 0 bases and J by 6 bases, with 9 bases between the two germline ends. CDR3 region: CASSQSLGFQPQHF. As DNA, the CDR3 is TGTGCCAGCAGCCAATCCCTAGGGTTTCAGCCCCAGCATTTT.

The V call is TRBV27, the J call TRBJ1-5; D gene uncertain. The CDR3 contains 14 residues. The V gene lost 0 bases and the J gene lost 5 bases, with 8 bases spanning the gap. Per germline, CDR1 MNHEY and CDR2 SMNVEV (reference sequence). This CDR3 reads CASSLSSVDQPQHF. The CDR3 nucleotides are TGTGCCAGCAGTTTATCATCGGTAGATCAGCCCCAGCATTTT.

The J gene is TRBJ2-7, the V gene TRBV5-6; TRBD1 aligns across 8 bases. Per germline, CDR1 SGHDT and CDR2 YYEEEE. The J segment lost 3 bases and the V segment lost 3 bases, leaving 5 bases of the junction unmatched. CDR3 length equals 14 residues. The DNA of the CDR3 is TGTGCCAGCAGCTCCGCCGGGACAGGCTACGAGCAGTACTTC. Translated: CASSSAGTGYEQYF. Complete variable domain (other parts from reference TRBV5-6 and TRBJ2-7): DAGVTQSPTHLIKTRGQQVTLRCSPKSGHDTVSWYQQALGQGPQFIFQYYEEEERQRGNFPDRFSGHQFPNYSSELNVNALLLGDSALYLCASSSAGTGYEQYFGPGTRLTVT.

This clone was seen a single time. The chain employs TRBV7-9 and TRBJ1-1, with D tentatively TRBD1 (5 bases). Germline CDR1 reads SEHNR; CDR2 reads FQNEAQ (reference sequence). V was clipped by 7 bases and J by 1 base, with 13 bases between them. The CDR3 has 14 residues. The CDR3 DNA reads TGTGCCAGCACTCAGACAGAGACGAACACTGAAGCTTTCTTT. Its protein is CASTQTETNTEAFF.

This sequence joins TRBV7-9 and TRBJ2-7; tentative D call: TRBD2 (6 bases). Germline V gene lookup returns CDR1 SEHNR and CDR2 FQNEAQ (reference sequence). V shed 4 bases and J shed 2 bases, with 12 bases lying between them. CDR3 length equals 14 residues. The CDR3: CASSYSGETYEQYF. The CDR3, as DNA: TGTGCCAGCAGCTATAGCGGAGAGACCTACGAGCAGTACTTC.

The chain carries TRBV11-2 and TRBJ2-7; 7 positions agree with TRBD2. Per the germline V gene, CDR1 is SGHAT and CDR2 is FQNNGV. The junction had 22 bases not matched to a gene; V was cut back by 2 bases and J by 6 bases. This CDR3 is built from 19 residues. Here the CDR3 DNA reads TGTGCCAGCAGCTTAACCCGTAGGAGGGTTGGCGGGAGTAAAGTCGAGCAGTACTTC. It translates to CASSLTRRRVGGSKVEQYF.

This clone was counted once. This chain joins TRBV6-5 and TRBJ2-7, with D possibly TRBD1 on 5 matching bases. Germline V gene data show CDR1 as MNHEY and CDR2 as SVGAGI. This CDR3 is built from 14 residues. The V end lost 5 bases, the J end lost 2 bases, and 13 bases lay between the germline ends. In DNA form, the CDR3 reads TGTGCCAGCAGTCCCGACAGTCTGGCCTACGAGCAGTACTTC. Its translation: CASSPDSLAYEQYF.

The chain recombines TRBV7-6 with TRBJ2-3, with 9 bases lining up with TRBD2. V lost 5 bases and J lost 6; bases outside the gene matches: 9. This CDR3 is built from 15 residues. The germline V gene encodes CDR1 SGHVS and CDR2 FNYEAQ. The CDR3 spells CASSPSTSGRDTQYF. Here the CDR3 DNA reads TGTGCCAGCAGCCCCTCGACTAGCGGAAGGGATACGCAGTATTTT.

The chain employs TRBV18 and TRBJ1-4, with a weak D call TRBD1 (5 bases). This CDR3 comprises 15 residues. CDR1 and CDR2 from the germline V gene are KGHSH and LQKENI. Trimming took off 0 bases at V and 8 bases at J, with 13 bases between the two ends. The CDR3, as DNA: TGTGCCAGCTCACCACCGTCCAGGGTACGGGAAAAACTGTTTTTT. Translation gives CASSPPSRVREKLFF.

The V call is TRBV29-1, the J call TRBJ1-1; no clear D gene. Between the trimmed V and J ends, which lost 4 bases and 2 bases, there was a span of 11 bases. CDR1 SQVTM and CDR2 ANQGSEA come from the germline V gene. The CDR3 length is 13 residues. CDR3 residues: CSVGGEVNTEAFF. Written as DNA, the CDR3 is TGCAGCGTTGGAGGAGAGGTTAACACTGAAGCTTTCTTT.

This clone was counted a single time. The chain combines TRBV10-3 with TRBJ1-5, with D unresolved. In germline, CDR1 is ENHRY, CDR2 SYGVKD. V shed 0 bases and J shed 1 base, with 4 bases lying between them. The CDR3 runs 14 residues. The CDR3 DNA follows: TGTGCCATCAGTGAGTCGGGAAGCAATCAGCCCCAGCATTTT. Protein: CAISESGSNQPQHF.

The V gene is TRBV29-1, the J gene TRBJ1-1; a weak D match, TRBD1 (6 bases). The CDR3 is 16 amino acids. The ends were cut back, 4 bases at V and 1 base at J, with 19 bases in the middle. Per the germline V gene, CDR1 is SQVTM and CDR2 is ANQGSEA. The CDR3 DNA is TGCAGCGTTGTACGTGGGTCGGGGGGGCCGAACACTGAAGCTTTCTTT. This gives the protein CSVVRGSGGPNTEAFF.